This paragraph reports one T cell receptor (beta chain). Its antigen remains unidentified. Other DNA sequences in this specimen translate into the identical CDR3. This sample was taken from a study of cytomegalovirus exposure and HLA in healthy donors. Study-level points and caveats: Solely CMV serostatus was available to characterize immune exposure.

Donors consisted of healthy bone marrow donors. 60 Vbeta and 13 Jbeta primers were used in PCR. Authors' analysis steps: Unique TCR beta chains numbered 60 million to 100 million in a later analysis, with 10 million to 14 million shared. Data came from immunoSEQ multiplex PCR; TCRdb stores just in-frame clones and leaves some out. That table supplies the V and J calls and clone size; D and trimming were determined from the DNA. The sample shows 150,000 or so clones, roughly 73% of them seen only once. J gave up 4 bases and V 6 bases, and 5 bases lay outside the gene matches. The germline V gene has CDR1 MGHDK and CDR2 SYGVNS. The CDR3 totals 14 residues.

The clonotype was recovered from a female donor in good health and CMV-seronegative. V gene TRBV25-1 combines with J gene TRBJ1-1; 10 bases are a match to TRBD1. Sequenced: PBMCs. CDR3 sequence reads: CASRQTGGGTEAFF. The CDR3 nucleotides are TGTGCCAGCAGACAGACAGGGGGCGGCACTGAAGCTTTCTTT.